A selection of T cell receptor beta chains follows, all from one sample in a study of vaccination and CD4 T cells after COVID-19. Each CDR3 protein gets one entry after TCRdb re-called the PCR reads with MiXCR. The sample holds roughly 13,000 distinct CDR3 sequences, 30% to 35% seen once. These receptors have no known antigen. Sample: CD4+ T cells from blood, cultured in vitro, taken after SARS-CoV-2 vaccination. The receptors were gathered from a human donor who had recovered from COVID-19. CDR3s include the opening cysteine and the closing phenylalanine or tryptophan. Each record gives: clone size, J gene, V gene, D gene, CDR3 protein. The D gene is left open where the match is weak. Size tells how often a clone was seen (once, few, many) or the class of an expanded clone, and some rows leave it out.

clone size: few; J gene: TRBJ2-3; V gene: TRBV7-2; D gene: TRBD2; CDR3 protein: CASSQRRTSNAADTQYF
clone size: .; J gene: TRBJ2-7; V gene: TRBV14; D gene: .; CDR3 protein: CASSQFGGTQQYF
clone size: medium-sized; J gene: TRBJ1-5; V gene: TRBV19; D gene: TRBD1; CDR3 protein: CASSPGTGRDQPQHF
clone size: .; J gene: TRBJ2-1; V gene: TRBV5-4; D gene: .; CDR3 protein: CASSVAGGGTYNEQFF
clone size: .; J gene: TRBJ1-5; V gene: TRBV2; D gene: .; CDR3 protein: CASSLSSNQPQHF
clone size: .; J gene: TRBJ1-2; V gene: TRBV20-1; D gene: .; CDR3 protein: CSPPTGNYGYTF
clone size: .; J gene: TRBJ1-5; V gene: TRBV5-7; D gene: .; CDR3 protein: CASSFALIGLRNQPQHF
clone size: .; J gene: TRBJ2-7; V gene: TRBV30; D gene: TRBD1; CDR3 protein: CAWSVSPGQGESYEQYF
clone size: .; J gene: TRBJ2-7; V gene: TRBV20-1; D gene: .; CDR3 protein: CSGYRAYEQYF
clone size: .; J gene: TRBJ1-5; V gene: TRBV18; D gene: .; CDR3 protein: CASSTTGTENQPQHF
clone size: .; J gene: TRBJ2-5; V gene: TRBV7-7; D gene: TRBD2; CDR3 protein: CASSTNTGLAGFQETQYF
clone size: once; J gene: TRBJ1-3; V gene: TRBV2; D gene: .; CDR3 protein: CASCRESGNTIYF
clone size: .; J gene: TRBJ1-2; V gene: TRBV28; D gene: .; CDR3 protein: CASNLDSLRGYTF
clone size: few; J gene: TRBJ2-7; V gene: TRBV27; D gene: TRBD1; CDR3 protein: CASRTGGKRPYEQYF
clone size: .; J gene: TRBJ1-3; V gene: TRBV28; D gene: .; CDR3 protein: CASMGTGNTIYF
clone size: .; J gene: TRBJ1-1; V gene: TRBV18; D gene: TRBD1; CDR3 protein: CASFRGTGGNTEAFF
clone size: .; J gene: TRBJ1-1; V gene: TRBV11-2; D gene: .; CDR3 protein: CASSLVREAEAFF
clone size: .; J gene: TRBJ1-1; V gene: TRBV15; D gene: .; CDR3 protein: CATSTPERGTEAFF
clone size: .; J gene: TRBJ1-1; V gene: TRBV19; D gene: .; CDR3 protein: CASSTPGSGYTEAFF
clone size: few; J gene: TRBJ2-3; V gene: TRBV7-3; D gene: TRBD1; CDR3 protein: CASSATGVSTDTQYF
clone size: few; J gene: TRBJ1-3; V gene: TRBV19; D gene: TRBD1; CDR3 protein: CASSSTSQGAINSGNTIYF
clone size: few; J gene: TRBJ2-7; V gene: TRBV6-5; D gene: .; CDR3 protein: CASSFRTGWGNYEQYF
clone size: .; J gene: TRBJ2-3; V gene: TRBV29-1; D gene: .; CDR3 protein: CSVAPSAGPDTQYF
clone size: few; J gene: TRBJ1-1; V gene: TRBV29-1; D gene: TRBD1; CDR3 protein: CSVIIPGQGAPTEAFF
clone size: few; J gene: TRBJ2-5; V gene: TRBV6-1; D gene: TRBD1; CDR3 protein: CASNGQGAGQTQYF
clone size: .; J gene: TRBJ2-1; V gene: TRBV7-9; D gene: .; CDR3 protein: CASSSPGNGPVYNEQFF
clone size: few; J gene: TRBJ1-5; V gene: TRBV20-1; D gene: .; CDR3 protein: CSARDNWPQHF
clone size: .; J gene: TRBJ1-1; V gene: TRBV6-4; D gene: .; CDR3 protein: CASSDGFGGAEAFF
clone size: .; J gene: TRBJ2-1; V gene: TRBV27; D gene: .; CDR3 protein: CASSSRPHGRGDNEQFF
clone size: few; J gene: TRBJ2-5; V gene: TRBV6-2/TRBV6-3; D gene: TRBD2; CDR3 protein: CASTVLAAEETQYF
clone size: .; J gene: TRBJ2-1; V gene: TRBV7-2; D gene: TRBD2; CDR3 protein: CASSADRSGRNDEQFF
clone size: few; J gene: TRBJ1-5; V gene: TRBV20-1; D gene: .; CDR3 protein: CSASGKPGDQPQHF
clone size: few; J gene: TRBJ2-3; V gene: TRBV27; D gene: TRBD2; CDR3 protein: CASSSSGLAGSSTDTQYF
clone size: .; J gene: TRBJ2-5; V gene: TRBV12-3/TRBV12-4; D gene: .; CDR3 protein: CASRQTLYQETQYF
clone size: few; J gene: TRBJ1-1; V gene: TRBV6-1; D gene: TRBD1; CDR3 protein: CASGPSRQGAEAFF
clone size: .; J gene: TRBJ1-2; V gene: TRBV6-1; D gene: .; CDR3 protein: CASRGGSNYGYTF
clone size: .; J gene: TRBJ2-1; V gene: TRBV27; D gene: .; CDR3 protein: CASSPGTAESKEQFF
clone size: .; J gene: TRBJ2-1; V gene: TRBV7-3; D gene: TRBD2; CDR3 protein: CASSLIAGTGNEQFF
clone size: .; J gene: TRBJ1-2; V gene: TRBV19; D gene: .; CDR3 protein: CASSIVGEGKAKGYTF
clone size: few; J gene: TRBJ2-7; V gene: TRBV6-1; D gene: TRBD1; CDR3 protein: CASQGAAYEQYF
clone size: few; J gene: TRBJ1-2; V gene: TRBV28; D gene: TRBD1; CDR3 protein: CASSSYDRGYGYTF
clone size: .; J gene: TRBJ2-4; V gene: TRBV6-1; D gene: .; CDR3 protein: CASMASSWGDKNIQYF
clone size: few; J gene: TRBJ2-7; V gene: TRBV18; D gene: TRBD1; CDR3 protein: CASSPRQGAWYEQYF
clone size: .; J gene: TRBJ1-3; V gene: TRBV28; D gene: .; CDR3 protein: CASSLVSLRAGNTIYF
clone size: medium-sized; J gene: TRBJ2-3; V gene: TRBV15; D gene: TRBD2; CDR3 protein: CAASGGDTQYF
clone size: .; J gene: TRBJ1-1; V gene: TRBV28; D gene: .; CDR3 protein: CASRLTVVAFF
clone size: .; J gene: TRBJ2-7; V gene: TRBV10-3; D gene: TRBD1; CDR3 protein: CALGAGTDYEQYF
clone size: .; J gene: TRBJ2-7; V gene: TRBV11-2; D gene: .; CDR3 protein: CAVSRGINEQYF
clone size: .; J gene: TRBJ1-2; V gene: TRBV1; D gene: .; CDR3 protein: CTSSQETPDRGGCYGYTF
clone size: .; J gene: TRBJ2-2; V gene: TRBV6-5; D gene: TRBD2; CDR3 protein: CASSYPTLADTNTGELFF
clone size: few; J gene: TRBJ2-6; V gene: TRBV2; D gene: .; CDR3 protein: CASSAPDRTPNVLTF
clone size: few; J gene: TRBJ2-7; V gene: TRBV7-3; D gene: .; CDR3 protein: CASSLYPPPGEIYEQYF
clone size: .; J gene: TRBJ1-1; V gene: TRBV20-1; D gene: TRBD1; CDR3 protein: CSARTDRATEAFF
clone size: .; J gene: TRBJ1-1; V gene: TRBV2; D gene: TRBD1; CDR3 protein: CASSLGQGVSEAFF
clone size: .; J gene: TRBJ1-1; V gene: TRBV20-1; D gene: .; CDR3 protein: CSPNQPNTEAFF
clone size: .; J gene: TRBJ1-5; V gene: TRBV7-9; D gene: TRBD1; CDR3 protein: CASSSSRGQGNQPQHF